These T cell receptor beta chains were read from a single sample in a study of PD-1 blockade in mismatch repair-deficient tumors. Method: immunoSEQ multiplex PCR; TCRdb's copy keeps in-frame clones and lacks some. The sample carries around 39,000 clones, over 80% recorded once. The sequencing used PBMCs, collected 38 weeks after starting pembrolizumab. The receptors here all came from an adult with mismatch repair-deficient cancer. The CDR3 runs from the conserved cysteine through the conserved F or W. The D gene is left open where the match is weak. Only some rows state a clone size, as once, few, many or a class for expanded clones.

once,TRBJ1-5,TRBV7-8,NA,TGTGCCAGCAGCTTAGCGGGGGCGCCCCAGCATTTT,CASSLAGAPQHF
NA,TRBJ2-7,TRBV7-9,TRBD2,TGTGCCAGCAGCCAACTAGCGGGACTTATCTCCTACGAGCAGTACTTC,CASSQLAGLISYEQYF
NA,TRBJ2-7,TRBV6-1,TRBD1,TGTGCCAGCAGTGAAGTCGATAACAGGGGTTACGAGCAGTACTTC,CASSEVDNRGYEQYF
NA,TRBJ2-7,TRBV27,NA,TGTGCCAGCAGCCCCGGCGGTTCCCACGAGCAGTACTTC,CASSPGGSHEQYF
NA,TRBJ1-1,TRBV28,TRBD1,TGTGCCAGCAGTCCCTCCTTCCTGGGACAGGGGGTAGCTTTCTTT,CASSPSFLGQGVAFF
NA,TRBJ2-1,TRBV7-8,TRBD2,TGTGCCAGCAGCTCGTCCGGGACTAGCGGGAGGGCCCATGAGCAGTTCTTC,CASSSSGTSGRAHEQFF
NA,TRBJ2-7,TRBV7-6,TRBD1,TGTGCCAGCAGCTTAAGGGGGCTCGAGCAGTACTTC,CASSLRGLEQYF
NA,TRBJ1-2,TRBV27,TRBD1,TGTGCCAGCAGTTTCAGGACAGGGGTTGGCTACACCTTC,CASSFRTGVGYTF
few,TRBJ2-7,TRBV6-5,TRBD1,TGTGCCAGCAGTTACTCGCCAGACAGGGCCTACGAGCAGTACTTC,CASSYSPDRAYEQYF
NA,TRBJ1-3,TRBV15,NA,TGTGCCACCAGCAGAAGACCAGGGGTAACTGGAAACACCATATATTTT,CATSRRPGVTGNTIYF
once,TRBJ1-2,TRBV19,TRBD1,TGTGCCAGTAGTATAGGGACAGGGGGATATGGCTACACCTTC,CASSIGTGGYGYTF
NA,TRBJ2-3,TRBV2,TRBD1,TGTGCCAGCAGTGGACAGGGGCCAGATACGCAGTATTTT,CASSGQGPDTQYF
NA,TRBJ1-5,TRBV5-8,TRBD1,TGTGCCAGCAGCGGGGACAGGTTGGGCCTAGATCAGCCCCAGCATTTT,CASSGDRLGLDQPQHF
NA,TRBJ1-5,TRBV7-8,TRBD1,TGTGCCAGCAGCTTAGCGAGGACAGGGGGCTATCAGCCCCAGCATTTT,CASSLARTGGYQPQHF
NA,TRBJ1-5,TRBV28,NA,TGTGCCAGCAGCGATAACAGGGAAGGACAGCCCCAGCATTTT,CASSDNREGQPQHF
NA,TRBJ2-1,TRBV28,TRBD2,TGTGCCAGCAGTGTCCTAGCGGGGGGTTCCTACAATGAGCAGTTCTTC,CASSVLAGGSYNEQFF
NA,TRBJ1-2,TRBV6-5,TRBD1,TGTGCCAGCAGGAGACAGGGGAGCAAACATGGCTACACCTTC,CASRRQGSKHGYTF
NA,TRBJ2-1,TRBV9,TRBD1,TGTGCCAGCAGCGCCCGGGACAGATACAATGAGCAGTTCTTC,CASSARDRYNEQFF
NA,TRBJ2-4,TRBV28,TRBD2,TGTGCCAGCAGCCCGGGTCCGGGGGGAAACATTCAGTACTTC,CASSPGPGGNIQYF
NA,TRBJ2-5,TRBV11-2,NA,TGTGCCAGCAGCTTAGGACAGGTGGGGGCCCAAGAGACCCAGTACTTC,CASSLGQVGAQETQYF
NA,TRBJ2-7,TRBV7-9,TRBD2,TGTGCCAGCAGCTTATTAGCGGGAGGGTACGAGCAGTACTTC,CASSLLAGGYEQYF
NA,TRBJ2-7,TRBV19,TRBD2,TGTGCCAGTAGTATAGAGACTAGCGGGAGGAGCGAGCAGTACTTC,CASSIETSGRSEQYF
once,TRBJ1-3,TRBV29-1,NA,TGCAGCTCCAGCGTAGGAAACACCATATATTTT,CSSSVGNTIYF
NA,TRBJ1-1,TRBV19,NA,TGTGCCAGTAGTATTTTCACGGGGAGTGAAGCTTTCTTT,CASSIFTGSEAFF
NA,TRBJ1-1,TRBV13,NA,TGTGCCAGCAGCATCGACAGAACTGAAGCTTTCTTT,CASSIDRTEAFF
NA,TRBJ1-1,TRBV5-1,NA,TGCGCCAGCAGCTTGGCTCCGGGGGGGTCCGGGACTGAAGCTTTCTTT,CASSLAPGGSGTEAFF
NA,TRBJ2-1,TRBV30,TRBD2,TGTGCCTGGATAACTAGCGGGGATCCCTACAATGAGCAGTTCTTC,CAWITSGDPYNEQFF
NA,TRBJ1-2,TRBV28,TRBD1,TGTGCCAGCAGTTCCTCCGGGACAGGGGGACATTATGGCTACACCTTC,CASSSSGTGGHYGYTF
NA,TRBJ2-1,TRBV2,NA,TGTGCCAGGAACAGGGAAGTCAACAATGAGCAGTTCTTC,CARNREVNNEQFF
NA,TRBJ1-2,TRBV6-6,NA,TGTGCCAGCCGGAGGGAAGGCTACACCTTC,CASRREGYTF
NA,TRBJ1-2,TRBV28,NA,TGTGCCAGCAGTTTACCCCTCGGGCGGCGGGATAATGGCTACACCTTC,CASSLPLGRRDNGYTF
NA,TRBJ2-7,TRBV20-1,NA,TGCAGTGCTGGTAGCGGAAACGAGCAGTACTTC,CSAGSGNEQYF
NA,TRBJ1-2,TRBV11-2,NA,TGTGCCAGCAGCTTAAACGGGGTTGGGGGCTACACCTTC,CASSLNGVGGYTF
few,TRBJ2-5,TRBV4-1,NA,TGCGCCAGCAAAGCGATGGCAGGCAGGGCTGAAGAGACCCAGTACTTC,CASKAMAGRAEETQYF
NA,TRBJ1-2,TRBV5-1,TRBD1,TGCGCCAGCAGCTTCGGGACAGTCGAACTCTATGGCTACACCTTC,CASSFGTVELYGYTF
NA,TRBJ2-1,TRBV5-1,NA,TGCGCCAGCACTTCGGACAACTACAATGAGCAGTTCTTC,CASTSDNYNEQFF
NA,TRBJ2-7,TRBV27,TRBD1,TGTGCCAGCAGTTTTTGGGACAGGGTTTATGAGCAGTACTTC,CASSFWDRVYEQYF
once,TRBJ2-1,TRBV9,TRBD2,TGTGCCAGCAGCGTAGCTCTGCGGGAGGAATACAATGAGCAGTTCTTC,CASSVALREEYNEQFF
NA,TRBJ1-1,TRBV5-1,NA,TGCGCCAGCAAGGAGGGCTCTGAAGCTTTCTTT,CASKEGSEAFF
NA,TRBJ2-7,TRBV7-9,TRBD2,TGTGCCAGCATCTGGGACGGGGGGTCTAACTACGAGCAGTACTTC,CASIWDGGSNYEQYF
NA,TRBJ2-5,TRBV28,NA,TGTGCCAGCAGTTTAGGATCTTGGGGAGAGGGCCAAGAGACCCAGTACTTC,CASSLGSWGEGQETQYF